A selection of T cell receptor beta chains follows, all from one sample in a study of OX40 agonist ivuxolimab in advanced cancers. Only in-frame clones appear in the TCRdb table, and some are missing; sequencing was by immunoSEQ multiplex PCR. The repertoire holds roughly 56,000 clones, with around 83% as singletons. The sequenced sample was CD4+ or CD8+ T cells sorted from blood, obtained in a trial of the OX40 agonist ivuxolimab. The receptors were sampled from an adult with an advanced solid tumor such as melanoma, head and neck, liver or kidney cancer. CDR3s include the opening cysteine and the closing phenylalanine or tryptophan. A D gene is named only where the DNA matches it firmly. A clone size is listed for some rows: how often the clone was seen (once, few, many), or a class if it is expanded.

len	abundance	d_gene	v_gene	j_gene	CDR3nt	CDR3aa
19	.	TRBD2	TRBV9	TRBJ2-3	TGTGCCAGCAGCGTAAGTAAAACTAGCGGGGAGCCTGGCACAGATACGCAGTATTTT	CASSVSKTSGEPGTDTQYF
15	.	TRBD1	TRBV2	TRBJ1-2	TGTGCCAGCAGTGAGGCTCAGGGGGCCGGGTATGGCTACACCTTC	CASSEAQGAGYGYTF
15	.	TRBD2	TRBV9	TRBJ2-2	TGTGCCAGCAGCGTAGGGACTAGCCTGGACGGGGAGCTGTTTTTT	CASSVGTSLDGELFF
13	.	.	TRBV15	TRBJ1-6	TGTGCCACCAGCAGAGATAGCGGCCGCCTTCAACACTTT	CATSRDSGRLQHF
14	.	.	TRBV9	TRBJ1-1	TGTGCCAGCAGCGTAGGGTCGGGGAACACTGAAGCTTTCTTT	CASSVGSGNTEAFF
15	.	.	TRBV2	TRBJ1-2	TGTGCCAGCAGCCTTAAGACTGGAGCTAACTATGGCTACACCTTC	CASSLKTGANYGYTF
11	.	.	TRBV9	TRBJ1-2	TGTGCCAGCAGCAGCCGACACTTCTACACCTTC	CASSSRHFYTF
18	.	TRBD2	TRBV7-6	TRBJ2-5	TGTGCCAGCAGCTTATCCCCCCCGGGACTAGCGGGAGAAGAGACCCAGTACTTC	CASSLSPPGLAGEETQYF
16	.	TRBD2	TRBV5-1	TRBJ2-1	TGCGCCAGCAGCTCGACTAGCGGGAGCTCCTACAATGAGCAGTTCTTC	CASSSTSGSSYNEQFF
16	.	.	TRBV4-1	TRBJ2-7	TGCGCCAGCAGCCAACTCGATTTGGGGCTAGCTCGCCAGCAGTACTTC	CASSQLDLGLARQQYF
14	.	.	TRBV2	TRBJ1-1	TGTGCCAGCAGTGAGGTCCAGACGAACACTGAAGCTTTCTTT	CASSEVQTNTEAFF
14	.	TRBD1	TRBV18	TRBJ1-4	TGTGCCAGCTCAACGGACAGGGGGCATGAAAAACTGTTTTTT	CASSTDRGHEKLFF
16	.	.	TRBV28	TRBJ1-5	TGTGCCAGCAGTTTTTGGCAGGGTTTTAGCAATCAGCCCCAGCATTTT	CASSFWQGFSNQPQHF
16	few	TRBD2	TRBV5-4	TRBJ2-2	TGTGCCAGCAGCATAAGACTAGCGACGAACACCGGGGAGCTGTTTTTT	CASSIRLATNTGELFF
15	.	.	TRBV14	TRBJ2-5	TGTGCCAGCAGCCAAGTAAGTTCGAGGGGGGAGACCCAGTACTTC	CASSQVSSRGETQYF
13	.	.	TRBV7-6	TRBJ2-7	TGTGCCAGCAGCCCTGACGGCTCCTACGAGCAGTACTTC	CASSPDGSYEQYF
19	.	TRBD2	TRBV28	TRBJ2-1	TGTGCCAGCAGGGGGGTTACCGATCAAAGCGGGAGGGCGTACAATGAGCAGTTCTTC	CASRGVTDQSGRAYNEQFF
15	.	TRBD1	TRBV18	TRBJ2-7	TGTGCCAGCTCACCACCGGGACAGGGTGTCTACGAGCAGTACTTC	CASSPPGQGVYEQYF
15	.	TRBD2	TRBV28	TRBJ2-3	TGTGCCAGCATCAGGGGGTCTAGCGGGAGGGCAACGCAGTATTTT	CASIRGSSGRATQYF
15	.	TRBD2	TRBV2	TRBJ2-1	TGTGCCAGCAGTACACTCCGGGGGGATTACAATGAGCAGTTCTTC	CASSTLRGDYNEQFF
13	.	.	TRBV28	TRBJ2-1	TGTGCCAGCACCCCCGCAGGCTACAATGAGCAGTTCTTC	CASTPAGYNEQFF
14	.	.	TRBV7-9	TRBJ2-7	TGTGCCAGCACGGGGGGGACAGCGAACTACGAGCAGTACTTC	CASTGGTANYEQYF